This is a list of T cell receptor beta chains from one sample in a study of T cell responses to AZD1222 COVID-19 vaccine. The repertoire was sequenced with immunoSEQ multiplex PCR; TCRdb's copy has only in-frame clones and lacks some. Among 250,000 to 300,000 clones, 94% were seen once, and the ten largest hold 0.5% to 0.65%. Specimen: peripheral blood, collected 28 days after the second AZD1222 dose. The receptors were gathered from an adult who received the AZD1222 COVID-19 vaccine. The CDR3 runs from the conserved cysteine through the conserved F or W. D genes are given only for firm matches. Clone size is given for some rows only: seen once, a few or many times, or a class if the clone is expanded.

j_call clone_size d_call v_call cdr3_nt cdr3_aa
TRBJ2-5 once NA TRBV2 TGTGCCAGCAGGACTGGAGAGACCCAGTACTTC CASRTGETQYF
TRBJ2-2 NA TRBD2 TRBV3-1/TRBV3-2 TGTGCCAGCAGCGCAGCGGGGGGGCTAAACACCGGGGAGCTGTTTTTT CASSAAGGLNTGELFF
TRBJ2-7 NA TRBD1 TRBV3-1/TRBV3-2 TGTGCCAGCAGCCACCAACAGGGGGCGCGGGGCTACGAGCAGTACTTC CASSHQQGARGYEQYF
TRBJ2-4 NA NA TRBV7-8 TGTGCCAGCAGCTTAGGACTAGGCGAGGCCAAAAACATTCAGTACTTC CASSLGLGEAKNIQYF
TRBJ1-1 NA NA TRBV27 TGTGCCAGCAGGCAAGGGAGGATGAACACTGAAGCTTTCTTT CASRQGRMNTEAFF
TRBJ2-3 NA NA TRBV10-2 TGCGCCGGTGGGCAGCGGGCCGTGGATACGCAGTATTTT CAGGQRAVDTQYF
TRBJ1-5 NA NA TRBV12-3/TRBV12-4 TGTGCCAGCAGTTTACAGAGATATCAGCCCCAGCATTTT CASSLQRYQPQHF
TRBJ2-1 once NA TRBV5-1 TGCGCCAGCAGCTTGGACCCGAGCTCCTACAATGAGCAGTTCTTC CASSLDPSSYNEQFF
TRBJ1-5 NA TRBD1 TRBV19 TGTGCCAGTAGGAGTCATCCGGGACAGGGGGCGGCTCAGCCCCAGCATTTT CASRSHPGQGAAQPQHF
TRBJ2-4 NA NA TRBV6-1 TGTGCCAGCAGTGAAGTGTATACCAAAAACATTCAGTACTTC CASSEVYTKNIQYF
TRBJ1-1 once NA TRBV28 TGTGCCAGCAGTCTGTATGGTCGCCGGGACACTGAAGCTTTCTTT CASSLYGRRDTEAFF
TRBJ1-1 NA NA TRBV3-1/TRBV3-2 TGTGCCAGCAGCCAAGTAGCGGGGTACACTGAAGCTTTCTTT CASSQVAGYTEAFF
TRBJ2-7 NA TRBD1 TRBV2 TGTGCCAGCATGACCGGGACAGGGCCGCACGAGCAGTACTTC CASMTGTGPHEQYF
TRBJ2-3 NA TRBD2 TRBV7-2 TGTGCCAGCAGTCTAGCGGGAGCCTCAGATACGCAGTATTTT CASSLAGASDTQYF
TRBJ2-5 NA NA TRBV5-4 TGTGCCAGCAGCTTGGGCGCTAGCTCGGAGACCCAGTACTTC CASSLGASSETQYF
TRBJ2-5 NA NA TRBV19 TGTGCCAGTAGTGATCGGGAGACCCAGTACTTC CASSDRETQYF
TRBJ2-4 NA NA TRBV28 TGTGCCACCCTCGCGGGGGCCCATGAAAACATTCAGTACTTC CATLAGAHENIQYF
TRBJ1-2 NA NA TRBV11-2 TGTGCCAGCAGCTCTGATGCAGCAAACGGAGGCTACACCTTC CASSSDAANGGYTF
TRBJ2-5 NA TRBD2 TRBV4-1 TGCGCCAGCAGCCATATAGCGGGAGGGCCTGAGACCCAGTACTTC CASSHIAGGPETQYF
TRBJ2-1 NA TRBD2 TRBV5-8 TGTGCCAGCAGCTTGGGGCTAGCGGGGGATGAGCAGTTCTTC CASSLGLAGDEQFF
TRBJ2-5 NA TRBD2 TRBV18 TGTGCCAGCAACGGGCTAGCGGGAGAAGAGACCCAGTACTTC CASNGLAGEETQYF
TRBJ2-2 NA TRBD1 TRBV6-5 TGTGCCAGCAGTTCCACCCGGACAGGGGCGAGCGGGGAGCTGTTTTTT CASSSTRTGASGELFF
TRBJ2-7 NA TRBD1 TRBV6-5 TGTGCCAGCTTTCTCGGACAGGGGTATGTCGAGCAGTACTTC CASFLGQGYVEQYF
TRBJ1-1 NA TRBD1 TRBV29-1 TGCAGCGTCGGACAGGGGGCTTTTAACACTGAAGCTTTCTTT CSVGQGAFNTEAFF
TRBJ2-4 NA NA TRBV6-5 TGTGCCAGCAGTACCATAGTGGCCAAAAACATTCAGTACTTC CASSTIVAKNIQYF
TRBJ2-7 NA TRBD2 TRBV6-5 TGTGCCAGCAGTTATGGGCTAGCGGGCGAGCAGTACTTC CASSYGLAGEQYF
TRBJ2-7 NA TRBD2 TRBV18 TGTGCCAGCTCACCCCCCCCCGGACTAGCGGGAGAGTCCTACGAGCAGTACTTC CASSPPPGLAGESYEQYF
TRBJ1-3 NA NA TRBV7-8 TGTGCCAGCAGCTTTATTCCCATTCAGGGTTCTGGAAACACCATATATTTT CASSFIPIQGSGNTIYF
TRBJ2-7 NA NA TRBV19 TGTGCCAGTAGGTCCGGATCCTACGAGCAGTACTTC CASRSGSYEQYF
TRBJ1-5 NA TRBD1 TRBV2 TGTGCCAGCAGCGGACAGGGGGCCCTGAATCAGCCCCAGCATTTT CASSGQGALNQPQHF
TRBJ2-2 NA NA TRBV28 TGTGCCAGCAGTCGCGGGCGCCGGGAGCTGTTTTTT CASSRGRRELFF
TRBJ1-4 NA TRBD1 TRBV6-5 TGTGCCAGCTCTACAGGGGTTGGGGCCGATGAACTGTTTTTT CASSTGVGADELFF
TRBJ1-4 NA TRBD1 TRBV28 TGTGCCAGCAGTTTCTCCCTGGGACAGGGGGACGAAAAACTGTTTTTT CASSFSLGQGDEKLFF
TRBJ2-2 NA NA TRBV4-3 TGCGCCAGCAGCCAAGATAGGGGGACTTTCAACACCGGGGAGCTGTTTTTT CASSQDRGTFNTGELFF
TRBJ2-2 NA NA TRBV4-3 TGCGCCAGCAGCCACCGAAGCCCCGGGGAGCTGTTTTTT CASSHRSPGELFF
TRBJ1-1 NA NA TRBV19 TGTGCCAGTAGTATAGGCACTGAAGCTTTCTTT CASSIGTEAFF
TRBJ1-4 NA NA TRBV2 TGTGCCAGCAGTGAAAAGGGGTTAGGGGAAAAACTGTTTTTT CASSEKGLGEKLFF
TRBJ1-6 NA NA TRBV15 TGTGCCACCAGCACGGGTCCTAATTCACCCCTCCACTTT CATSTGPNSPLHF
TRBJ2-1 NA TRBD1 TRBV27 TGTGCCAGCAGAAGGACAGGGCCAGCCTACAATGAGCAGTTCTTC CASRRTGPAYNEQFF
TRBJ1-4 NA NA TRBV28 TGTGCCAGCAGCTCAACAGGGAGGGGGGAAAAACTGTTTTTT CASSSTGRGEKLFF
TRBJ2-2 NA NA TRBV5-1 TGCGCCAGCAGCTGGAGGGATGCATCCGGGGAGCTGTTTTTT CASSWRDASGELFF
TRBJ1-3 NA NA TRBV3-1/TRBV3-2 TGTGCCAGCAGTAGGGACCTCCTCTCTGGAAACACCATATATTTT CASSRDLLSGNTIYF
TRBJ2-5 NA NA TRBV5-1 TGCGCCAGCAGTTCTGGGTCCATGAACATGGAGACCCAGTACTTC CASSSGSMNMETQYF
TRBJ2-1 few TRBD2 TRBV18 TGTGCCAGCTCCCCAGAGGGACTAGCGGGAGCCAGTGAGCAGTTCTTC CASSPEGLAGASEQFF
TRBJ1-1 NA TRBD1 TRBV6-5 TGTGCCAGCAGTAACTACAGGGGAGCTTTCTTT CASSNYRGAFF
TRBJ2-5 NA NA TRBV27 TGTGCCAGCAGTTTTTGGGGGTCCCAAGAGACCCAGTACTTC CASSFWGSQETQYF
TRBJ1-5 NA NA TRBV5-1 TGCGCCAGCAGCTTGGCAGGCCAGGCGGGCCAGCCCCAGCATTTT CASSLAGQAGQPQHF
TRBJ2-7 NA NA TRBV21-1 TGTGCCAGCAGCTCCCGAACGAGTTCCTACGAGCAGTACTTC CASSSRTSSYEQYF
TRBJ2-7 once NA TRBV3-1/TRBV3-2 TGTGCCAGCAGCCAAGTAGCCCCCGGGGAGCCCTACGAGCAGTACTTC CASSQVAPGEPYEQYF
TRBJ1-2 NA NA TRBV9 TGTGCCAGCAGCGTAGCTCCGTCCCGTCGGGGCTATGGCTACACCTTC CASSVAPSRRGYGYTF
TRBJ1-2 once TRBD1 TRBV7-2 TGTGCCAGCAGCTTGACGGGACAGGGAGATGGAGTAAGCGGCTACACCTTC CASSLTGQGDGVSGYTF
TRBJ1-1 NA NA TRBV7-2 TGTGCCAGCAGCTTTTTGACGCCAGGCACTGAAGCTTTCTTT CASSFLTPGTEAFF
TRBJ2-7 NA TRBD2 TRBV27 TGTGCCAGCAGGAAGACTAGCGGGAGCGGTAAGCAGTACTTC CASRKTSGSGKQYF
TRBJ1-5 NA NA TRBV20-1 TGCAGTGCTAGTGGTGTTAGCAATCAGCCCCAGCATTTT CSASGVSNQPQHF
TRBJ1-1 NA NA TRBV11-2 TGTGCCAGCAGCGGGTCGCTATCTGAAGCTTTCTTT CASSGSLSEAFF
TRBJ1-2 NA NA TRBV6-2/TRBV6-3 TGTGCCAGCAGTCAGAGGGTAAATGAGGGCTACACCTTC CASSQRVNEGYTF
TRBJ2-1 NA TRBD2 TRBV23-1 TGCGCCAGCAGTCACAGCGGGAGGCGTCCCTACAATGAGCAGTTCTTC CASSHSGRRPYNEQFF
TRBJ1-5 NA TRBD1 TRBV20-1 TGCAGTGCTAGTTCAGGGACAGGGGACAATCAGCCCCAGCATTTT CSASSGTGDNQPQHF
TRBJ2-2 once NA TRBV2 TGTGCCAGCACGCCGGGAGCACAAAGACCCGGGGAGCTGTTTTTT CASTPGAQRPGELFF
TRBJ1-2 NA NA TRBV14 TGTGCCAGCAGCCCCGGGACAAACCTCTATGGCTACACCTTC CASSPGTNLYGYTF